One sample yielded the 14 T cell receptor beta chains listed below, sequenced in a study of cytomegalovirus exposure and HLA in healthy donors. Primers included in the PCR were 60 Vbeta and 13 Jbeta primers. Data came from immunoSEQ multiplex PCR; TCRdb stores just in-frame clones and leaves some out. The sample contains over 200,000 clones, about 85% of which appear only once. What was sequenced was PBMCs. Every receptor here comes from a human donor in good health.

The chain recombines TRBV25-1 with TRBJ2-1; maybe TRBD2 (5 bases). V lost 5 bases to trimming and J lost 2 bases, with 22 bases between them. There are 18 residues in the CDR3. CDR1 and CDR2 from the germline V gene are MGHDK and SYGVNS. This CDR3 is CASSPLPNRARAYNEQFF. CDR3 in DNA: TGTGCCAGCAGTCCATTACCCAACCGGGCGAGGGCCTACAATGAGCAGTTCTTC. Full variable domain (missing parts from reference TRBV25-1 and TRBJ2-1): EADIYQTPRYLVIGTGKKITLECSQTMGHDKMYWYQQDPGMELHLIHYSYGVNSTEKGDLSSESTVSRIRTEHFPLTLESARPSHTSQYLCASSPLPNRARAYNEQFFGPGTRLTVL.

The V call is TRBV6-5, the J call TRBJ2-3; no clear D. The germline V and J ends were trimmed by 2 bases and 0 bases, with 12 bases remaining between them. The CDR3 loop spans 16 amino acids. In germline, CDR1 is MNHEY, CDR2 SVGAGI. The CDR3: CASSYTPGSSTDTQYF. The CDR3 nucleotides are TGTGCCAGCAGTTACACACCCGGGTCTAGCACAGATACGCAGTATTTT.

The rearrangement links TRBV10-1 to TRBJ2-7; D is perhaps TRBD1 (6 bases). The V and J ends lost 0 bases and 5 bases respectively, with 17 bases between them. The V gene's germline CDR1 is WNHNN and CDR2 SYGVQD (reference sequence). This CDR3 has 16 amino acids. CDR3 amino acids: CASSESPGHPQDEQYF. The CDR3 region has the DNA TGCGCCAGCAGTGAGTCCCCGGGACATCCTCAGGACGAGCAGTACTTC.

This clone was counted only a few times. The V gene is TRBV4-2, the J gene TRBJ1-2; 10 bases line up with TRBD1. V lost 4 bases, J lost 7 bases, and 12 bases stayed unmatched. The CDR3 contains 16 residues. The germline gives CDR1 LGHNA, CDR2 YNFKEQ. This CDR3 is CASSPGQGMSLTGYTF. CDR3 DNA: TGTGCCAGCAGCCCGGGACAGGGGATGTCCCTCACTGGCTACACCTTC.

The chain couples TRBV2 to TRBJ2-5; possible D gene TRBD2, 6 bases. Trimming stripped 7 bases from V and 5 bases from J, with 17 bases between. CDR3 length: 14 residues. The germline V gene has CDR1 SNHLY and CDR2 FYNNEI. CDR3 coding DNA: TGTGCCAGCAAGGGGACTCCAGCGATGGAGACCCAGTACTTC. Translated, it gives CASKGTPAMETQYF.

V usage is TRBV18 and J usage is TRBJ2-7; no clear D. Germline V CDR1 and CDR2: KGHSH, LQKENI. V lost 5 bases and J lost 6, with 11 bases in between. The CDR3 length is 12 residues. CDR3 sequence reads: CASSIGPGEQYF. DNA of the CDR3: TGTGCCAGCTCAATCGGTCCCGGCGAGCAGTACTTC.

The CDR3 is CASSRDRGPDTQYF. CDR3 nucleotide sequence: TGTGCCAGCAGCCGGGACAGGGGGCCAGATACGCAGTATTTT. The chain couples TRBV9 to TRBJ2-3, with TRBD1 matching over 12 bases. CDR1 is SGDLS and CDR2 is YYNGEE in the germline V gene. The CDR3 is 14 amino acids. V gave up 4 bases and J gave up 4 bases; unmatched junction bases: 1.

V gene TRBV4-1 combines with J gene TRBJ1-2, with 7 bases lining up with TRBD1. This CDR3 has 16 residues. The germline V gene has CDR1 MGHRA and CDR2 YSYEKL. Losses at the gene ends were 4 bases for V and 0 bases for J; bases not matched to a gene: 8. The CDR3 coding sequence is TGCGCCAGCAGCCGAGAAACAGGGGCTTCTAACTATGGCTACACCTTC. The encoded protein is CASSRETGASNYGYTF.

This clone appeared a few times. The rearrangement links TRBV4-1 to TRBJ2-1; 9 nucleotides align to TRBD2. CDR3 length: 17 residues. CDR1 is MGHRA, CDR2 YSYEKL, per germline. J was trimmed by 6 bases and V by 1 base; bases with no gene match: 10. CDR3 protein: CASSQGGGESWRNEQFF. The CDR3 DNA reads TGCGCCAGCAGCCAAGGCGGGGGGGAATCTTGGCGCAATGAGCAGTTCTTC.

The chain employs TRBV4-1 and TRBJ2-3, with 10 bases lining up with TRBD2. Germline V gene sequence: CDR1 MGHRA, CDR2 YSYEKL. This CDR3 spans 16 amino acids. Trimming at V came to 0 bases and at J to 7 bases, leaving 7 bases not matched to a gene. CDR3 bases: TGCGCCAGCAGCCAAGATCCTGCTAGCGGGAGAAATACGCAGTATTTT. It translates to CASSQDPASGRNTQYF.

The chain joins TRBV6-5 to TRBJ1-1; no firm D call. Trimming left V 5 bases short and J 3 bases short, with 10 bases between. There are 13 residues in the CDR3. CDR1 and CDR2 (germline): MNHEY, SVGAGI. The CDR3, as DNA: TGTGCCAGCAGTCGGTACGGGGACACTGAAGCTTTCTTT. Translation gives CASSRYGDTEAFF.

The rearrangement uses TRBV5-4 and TRBJ2-5, with a tentative D call TRBD2 (6 bases). Germline values: CDR1 SGHNT, CDR2 YYREEE (reference sequence). The CDR3 covers 14 residues. With 2 bases removed from V and 1 base from J, the gap between germline ends came to 9 bases. The CDR3 is CASSFLASQETQYF. Written as DNA, the CDR3 is TGTGCCAGCAGCTTCCTAGCGAGCCAAGAGACCCAGTACTTC.

With respect to this clone: A junction end diverges from the germline sequence, so it may reflect a read error. The CDR3 DNA follows: TGTGCCACCAATGAGGGGGGGACAGGGCCGTTCTTC. This encodes CATNEGGTGPFF. V and J are TRBV28 and TRBJ2-7, with 9 bases fitting TRBD1. The CDR3 is 12 residues long. The germline CDR1 and CDR2 sequences are MDHEN and SYDVKM.

V is TRBV5-8 and J is TRBJ2-2, with a possible D match to TRBD2 (6 bases). This CDR3 contains 17 residues. V was clipped by 5 bases and J by 0 bases, with 17 bases between them. CDR1 SGHTS and CDR2 YDEGEE come from the germline V gene. CDR3 sequence (DNA): TGTGCCAGCAGATTAGGACTATCGGCTACGAACACCGGGGAGCTGTTTTTT. Its protein product is CASRLGLSATNTGELFF.